This T cell receptor (beta chain) emerged from a study of CD8 T cells in Susac syndrome. Notes on the study in general: CD8+ clonal expansion in Susac peaked in TEMRA cells and active patients.

Random hexamers served to reverse transcribe roughly 0.5 to 1 ug RNA. A multiplex approach, immunoSEQ multiplex PCR, amplified TCR beta CDR3 across 54 Vbeta and 13 Jbeta. TCRdb re-analysed the immunoSEQ multiplex PCR reads in MiXCR, keeping a single row per CDR3 protein. The repertoire includes 75,000 to 100,000 distinct CDR3 sequences, approximately 95% of them detected once, and roughly 0.88% sits in the top ten. The V and J ends lost 7 bases and 1 base respectively, with 13 bases between them. CDR3 length equals 14 residues. Germline-derived CDR1 and CDR2 are MNHEY and SVGAGI. About this clonotype: Its antigen is as yet unknown.

Sequenced input: CD8+ T cells from PBMCs. The chain links TRBV6-5 to TRBJ2-5; D is unresolved. The origin of this receptor is a human donor with Susac syndrome. The CDR3 DNA sequence: TGTGCCAGCACCCATTTCGGATTCCAAGAGACCCAGTACTTC. The encoded protein is CASTHFGFQETQYF.